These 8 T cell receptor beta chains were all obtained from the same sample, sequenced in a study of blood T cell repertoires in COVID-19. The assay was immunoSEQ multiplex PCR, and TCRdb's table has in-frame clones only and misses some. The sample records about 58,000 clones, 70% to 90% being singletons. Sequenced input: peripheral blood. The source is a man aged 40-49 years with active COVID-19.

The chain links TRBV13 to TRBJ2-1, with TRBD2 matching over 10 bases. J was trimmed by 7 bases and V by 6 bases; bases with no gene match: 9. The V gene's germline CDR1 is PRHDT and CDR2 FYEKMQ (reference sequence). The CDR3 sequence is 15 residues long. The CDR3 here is CASSPSSGSRNEQFF. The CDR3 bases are TGTGCCAGCAGTCCCTCTAGCGGGAGCCGAAATGAGCAGTTCTTC.

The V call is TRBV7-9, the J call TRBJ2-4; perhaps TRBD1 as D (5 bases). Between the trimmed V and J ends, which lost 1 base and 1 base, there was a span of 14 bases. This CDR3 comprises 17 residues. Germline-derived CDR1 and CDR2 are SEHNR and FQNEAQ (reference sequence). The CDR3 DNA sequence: TGTGCCAGCAGCTTAGTAGCAGGGTTGCACGCCAAAAACATTCAGTACTTC. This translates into CASSLVAGLHAKNIQYF.

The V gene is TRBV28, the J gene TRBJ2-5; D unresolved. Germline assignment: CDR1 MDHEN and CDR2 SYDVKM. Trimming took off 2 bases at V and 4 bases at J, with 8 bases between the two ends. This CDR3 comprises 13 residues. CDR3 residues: CASSLGSPETQYF. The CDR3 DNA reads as TGTGCCAGCAGTTTAGGTAGCCCAGAGACCCAGTACTTC.

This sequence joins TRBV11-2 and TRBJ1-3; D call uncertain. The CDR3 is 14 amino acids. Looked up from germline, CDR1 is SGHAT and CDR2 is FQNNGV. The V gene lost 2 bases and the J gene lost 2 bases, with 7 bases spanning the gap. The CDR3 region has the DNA TGTGCCAGCAGCTTACGGGAAACTGGAAACACCATATATTTT. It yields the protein CASSLRETGNTIYF.

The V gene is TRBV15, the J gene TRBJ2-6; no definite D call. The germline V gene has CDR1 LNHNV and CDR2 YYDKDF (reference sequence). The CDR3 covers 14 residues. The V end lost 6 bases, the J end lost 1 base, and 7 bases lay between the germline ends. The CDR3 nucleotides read TGTGCCACCAGTATCGGTTCTGGGGCCAACGTCCTGACTTTC. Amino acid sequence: CATSIGSGANVLTF. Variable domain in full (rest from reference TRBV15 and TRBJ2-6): DAMVIQNPRYQVTQFGKPVTLSCSQTLNHNVMYWYQQKSSQAPKLLFHYYDKDFNNEADTPDNFQSRRPNTSFCFLDIRSPGLGDTAMYLCATSIGSGANVLTFGAGSRLTVL.

The CDR3 DNA reads TGTGCCAGTAGTTTAATAGGGGGGGCTGAAGCTTTCTTT. The encoded protein is CASSLIGGAEAFF. The J gene is TRBJ1-1, the V gene TRBV19, with D tentatively TRBD1 (6 bases). The CDR3 has 13 amino acids. Trimming stripped 5 bases from V and 6 bases from J, with 13 bases between. CDR1 and CDR2 from the germline V gene are LNHDA and SQIVND (reference sequence).

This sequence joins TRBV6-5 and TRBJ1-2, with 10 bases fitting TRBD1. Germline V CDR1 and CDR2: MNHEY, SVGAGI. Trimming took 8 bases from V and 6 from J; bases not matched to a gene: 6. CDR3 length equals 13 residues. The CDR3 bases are TGTGCCAGCGGCCGGGACAGGGGCCATGGCTACACCTTC. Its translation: CASGRDRGHGYTF.

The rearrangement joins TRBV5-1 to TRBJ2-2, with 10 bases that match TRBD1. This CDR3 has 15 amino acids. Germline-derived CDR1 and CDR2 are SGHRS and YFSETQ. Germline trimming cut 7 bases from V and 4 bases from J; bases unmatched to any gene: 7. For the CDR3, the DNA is TGCGCCAGCGGCCGGACAGGGGGGACCACCGGGGAGCTGTTTTTT. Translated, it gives CASGRTGGTTGELFF. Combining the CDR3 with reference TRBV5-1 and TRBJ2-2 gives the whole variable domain KAGVTQTPRYLIKTRGQQVTLSCSPISGHRSVSWYQQTPGQGLQFLFEYFSETQRNKGNFPGRFSGRQFSNSRSEMNVSTLELGDSALYLCASGRTGGTTGELFFGEGSRLTVL.